The text below deals with one T cell receptor (beta chain). This sample stems from a study of blood T cell repertoires in COVID-19. Overall study context: Donors in the United States, Italy and Spain gave samples during acute or convalescent COVID-19. T cells, B-cell-depleted T cells, or PBMCs provided the cDNA or gDNA that served as material.

Trimming took off 0 bases at V and 7 bases at J, with 4 bases between the two ends. Looked up from germline, CDR1 is SGHVS and CDR2 is FQNEAQ. The CDR3 spans 11 residues. Generated by immunoSEQ multiplex PCR, the TCRdb table keeps only in-frame clones and is missing some. The sample shows about 310,000 clones, roughly 87% of them seen only once. The J gene is TRBJ2-7, the V gene TRBV7-8; D not certain. Sequencing was carried out using peripheral blood. This receptor was taken from a middle-aged man with active or convalescent COVID-19. The CDR3 DNA sequence: TGTGCCAGCAGCTTAGCGCGTGAGCAGTACTTC. The encoded protein is CASSLAREQYF.